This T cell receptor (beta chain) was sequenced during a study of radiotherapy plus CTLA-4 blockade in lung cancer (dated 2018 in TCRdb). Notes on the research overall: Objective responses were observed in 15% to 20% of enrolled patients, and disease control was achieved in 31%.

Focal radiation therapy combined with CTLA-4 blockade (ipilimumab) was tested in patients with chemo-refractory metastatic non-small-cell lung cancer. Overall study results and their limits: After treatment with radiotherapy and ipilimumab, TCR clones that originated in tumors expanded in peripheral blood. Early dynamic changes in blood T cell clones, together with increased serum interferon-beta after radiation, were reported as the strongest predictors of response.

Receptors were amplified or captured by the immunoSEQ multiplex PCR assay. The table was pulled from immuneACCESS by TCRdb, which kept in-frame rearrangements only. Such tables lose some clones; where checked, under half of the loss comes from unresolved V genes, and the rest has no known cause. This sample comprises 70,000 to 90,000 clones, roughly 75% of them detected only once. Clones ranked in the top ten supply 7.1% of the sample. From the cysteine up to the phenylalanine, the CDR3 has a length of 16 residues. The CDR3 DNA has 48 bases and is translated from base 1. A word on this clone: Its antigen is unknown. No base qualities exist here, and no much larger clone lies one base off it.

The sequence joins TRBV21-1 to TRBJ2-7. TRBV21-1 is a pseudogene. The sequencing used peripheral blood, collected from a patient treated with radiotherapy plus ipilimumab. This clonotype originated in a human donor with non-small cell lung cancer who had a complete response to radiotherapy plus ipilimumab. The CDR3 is CASWGMYLRKTYEQYF. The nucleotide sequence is TGTGCCAGCTGGGGGATGTACCTTAGGAAGACCTACGAGCAGTACTTC.